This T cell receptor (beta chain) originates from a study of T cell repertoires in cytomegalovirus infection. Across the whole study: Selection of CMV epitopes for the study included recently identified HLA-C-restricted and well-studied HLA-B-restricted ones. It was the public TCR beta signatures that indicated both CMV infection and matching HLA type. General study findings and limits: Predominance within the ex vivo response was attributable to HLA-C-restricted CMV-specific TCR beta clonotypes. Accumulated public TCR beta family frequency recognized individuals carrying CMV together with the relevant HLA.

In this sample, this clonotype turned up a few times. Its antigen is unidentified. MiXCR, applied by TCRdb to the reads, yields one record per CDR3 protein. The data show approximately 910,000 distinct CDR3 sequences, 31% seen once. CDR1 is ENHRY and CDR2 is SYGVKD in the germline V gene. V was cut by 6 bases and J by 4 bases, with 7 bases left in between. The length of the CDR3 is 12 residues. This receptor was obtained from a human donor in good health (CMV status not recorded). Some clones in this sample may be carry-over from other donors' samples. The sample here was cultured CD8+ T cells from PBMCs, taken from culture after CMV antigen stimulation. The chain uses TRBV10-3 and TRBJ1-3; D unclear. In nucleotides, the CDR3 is TGTGCCATCAGGAGCAGCGGAAACACCATATATTTT. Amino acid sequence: CAIRSSGNTIYF.